The 9 T cell receptor beta chains presented below share a single source sample, sequenced in a study of T cell responses to AZD1222 COVID-19 vaccine. Repertoires were generated with immunoSEQ multiplex PCR, while TCRdb's copy carries only in-frame clones and drops some. The sample contains about 86,000 clones, roughly nine tenths of which appear only once. Sequenced here: peripheral blood, sampled on day 0 of AZD1222 vaccination. Receptor source: an adult in good health.

The chain links TRBV6-2 or TRBV6-3 to TRBJ2-2; D is uncertain. The CDR3 covers 14 residues. Trimming took off 2 bases at V and 7 bases at J, with 11 bases between the two ends. Germline CDR1 reads MNHEY; CDR2 reads SVGEGT. CDR3 in DNA: TGTGCCAGCAGTTACCGTCCAGCCGGCGGGGAGCTGTTTTTT. Translation: CASSYRPAGGELFF.

The rearrangement uses TRBV19 and TRBJ1-6; D ambiguous. The CDR3 contains 14 residues. Germline lookup yields CDR1 LNHDA and CDR2 SQIVND (reference sequence). The ends were cut back, 3 bases at V and 3 bases at J, with 6 bases in the middle. The CDR3 sequence: CASSMDLYNSPLHF. The DNA of the CDR3 is TGTGCCAGTAGTATGGACCTCTATAATTCACCCCTCCACTTT.

The chain links TRBV7-8 to TRBJ1-1, with 9 bases lining up with TRBD1. J gave up 0 bases and V 5 bases, and 4 bases lay outside the gene matches. Germline V gene data show CDR1 as SGHVS and CDR2 as FQNEAQ. The CDR3 sequence is 15 residues long. The CDR3 spells CASSPRTGVNTEAFF. As DNA, the CDR3 is TGTGCCAGCAGCCCCCGGACAGGGGTGAACACTGAAGCTTTCTTT.

The chain couples TRBV30 to TRBJ1-5, with unresolved D. Germline CDR1 reads GTSNPN; CDR2 reads SVGIG (reference sequence). This CDR3 region has 14 residues. V lost 5 bases and J lost 2, with 13 bases in between. The CDR3 loop reads CAWGLGGGNQPQHF. DNA of the CDR3: TGTGCCTGGGGCCTGGGTGGGGGCAATCAGCCCCAGCATTTT. Filled out from reference TRBV30 and TRBJ1-5, the complete variable domain reads SQTIHQWPATLVQPVGSPLSLECTVEGTSNPNLYWYRQAAGRGLQLLFYSVGIGQISSEVPQNLSASRPQDRQFILSSKKLLLSDSGFYLCAWGLGGGNQPQHFGDGTRLSIL.

The V call is TRBV5-4, the J call TRBJ2-6; no clear D gene. Germline CDR1 SGHNT, CDR2 YYREEE (reference sequence). V shed 0 bases and J shed 0 bases, with 4 bases lying between them. This CDR3 region has 15 residues. This CDR3 is CASSLDGSGANVLTF. The CDR3 DNA reads TGTGCCAGCAGCTTGGACGGCTCTGGGGCCAACGTCCTGACTTTC.

This clone is categorized as medium-sized. The chain is built from TRBV4-1 and TRBJ1-1, with 8 bases identical to TRBD1. V lost 4 bases, J lost 7 bases, and 8 bases stayed unmatched. The germline V gene encodes CDR1 MGHRA and CDR2 YSYEKL. The CDR3 length is 14 residues. CDR3 sequence (DNA): TGCGCCAGCAGCCCAACACAGGGGGTCGGTGAAGCTTTCTTT. It codes for CASSPTQGVGEAFF.

The V gene is TRBV9, the J gene TRBJ1-2, with D hard to call. The CDR3 is 19 residues long. In germline, CDR1 is SGDLS, CDR2 YYNGEE. Trimming removed 2 bases at V and 6 bases at J, with 29 bases between. The CDR3 bases are TGTGCCAGCAGCGTCGACCATCGGGCTCAGCTCCTGACCCAGCATGGCTACACCTTC. This codes for CASSVDHRAQLLTQHGYTF.

The chain combines TRBV11-2 with TRBJ2-3, with 9 positions matching TRBD1. Germline loops: CDR1 SGHAT, CDR2 FQNNGV. The CDR3 length is 14 residues. V lost 11 bases to trimming and J lost 3 bases; unmatched junction nucleotides: 9. This chain's CDR3 is CASRDRVATDTQYF. DNA of the CDR3: TGTGCCTCCCGGGACAGGGTTGCAACAGATACGCAGTATTTT. Complete variable domain (other parts from reference TRBV11-2 and TRBJ2-3): EAGVAQSPRYKIIEKRQSVAFWCNPISGHATLYWYQQILGQGPKLLIQFQNNGVVDDSQLPKDRFSAERLKGVDSTLKIQPAKLEDSAVYLCASRDRVATDTQYFGPGTRLTVL.

The rearrangement links TRBV12-3 or TRBV12-4 to TRBJ1-1, with D unresolved. V was clipped by 6 bases and J by 0 bases, with 8 bases between them. The CDR3 spans 13 residues. The CDR3 here is CASRVFMNTEAFF. The CDR3 DNA is TGTGCCAGCAGGGTATTTATGAACACTGAAGCTTTCTTT.